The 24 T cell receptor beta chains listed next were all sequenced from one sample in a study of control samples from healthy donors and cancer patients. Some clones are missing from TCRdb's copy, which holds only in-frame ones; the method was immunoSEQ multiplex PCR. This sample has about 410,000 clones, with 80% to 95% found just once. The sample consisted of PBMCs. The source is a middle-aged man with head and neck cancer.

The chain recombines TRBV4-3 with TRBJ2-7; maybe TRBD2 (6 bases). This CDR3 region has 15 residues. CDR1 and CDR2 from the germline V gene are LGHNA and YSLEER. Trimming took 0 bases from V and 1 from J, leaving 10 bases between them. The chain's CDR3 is CASSQDGTESYEQYF. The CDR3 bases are TGCGCCAGCAGCCAAGATGGGACTGAATCCTACGAGCAGTACTTC.

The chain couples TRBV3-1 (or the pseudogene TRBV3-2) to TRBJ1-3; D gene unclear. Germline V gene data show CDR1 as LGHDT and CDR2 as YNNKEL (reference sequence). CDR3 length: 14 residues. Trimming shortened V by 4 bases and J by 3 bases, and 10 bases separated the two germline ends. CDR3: CASSPWGIGNTIYF. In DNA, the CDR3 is TGTGCCAGCAGCCCCTGGGGAATTGGAAACACCATATATTTT.

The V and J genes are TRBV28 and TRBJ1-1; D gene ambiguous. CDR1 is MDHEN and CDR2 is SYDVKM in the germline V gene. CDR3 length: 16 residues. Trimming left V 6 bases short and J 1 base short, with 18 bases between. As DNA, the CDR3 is TGTGCCAGCAGCCCCGGGTCTTCCCCTCGGAACACTGAAGCTTTCTTT. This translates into CASSPGSSPRNTEAFF.

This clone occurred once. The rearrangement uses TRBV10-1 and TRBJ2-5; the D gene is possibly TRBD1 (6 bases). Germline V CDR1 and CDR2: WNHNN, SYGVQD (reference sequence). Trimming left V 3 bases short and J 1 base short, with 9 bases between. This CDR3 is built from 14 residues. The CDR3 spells CASSEDRTQETQYF. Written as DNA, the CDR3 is TGCGCCAGCAGTGAAGACAGGACCCAAGAGACCCAGTACTTC.

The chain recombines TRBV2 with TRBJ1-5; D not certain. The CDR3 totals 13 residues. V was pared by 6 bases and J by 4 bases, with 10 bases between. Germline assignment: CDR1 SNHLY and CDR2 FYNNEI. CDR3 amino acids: CASSSEENQPQHF. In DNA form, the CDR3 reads TGTGCCAGCAGCTCGGAGGAAAATCAGCCCCAGCATTTT.

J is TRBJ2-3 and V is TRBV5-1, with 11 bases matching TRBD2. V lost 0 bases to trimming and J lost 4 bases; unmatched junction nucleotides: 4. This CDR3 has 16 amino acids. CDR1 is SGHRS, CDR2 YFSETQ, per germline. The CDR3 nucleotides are TGCGCCAGCAGCTTGGGAGGTAGCGGGAGGGCAGATACGCAGTATTTT. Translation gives CASSLGGSGRADTQYF.

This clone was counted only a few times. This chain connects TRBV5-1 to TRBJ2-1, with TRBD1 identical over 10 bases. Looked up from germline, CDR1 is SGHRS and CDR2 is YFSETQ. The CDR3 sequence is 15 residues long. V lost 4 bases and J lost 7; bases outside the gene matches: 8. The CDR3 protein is CASSNPGTGDNEQFF. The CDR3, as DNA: TGCGCCAGCAGCAATCCCGGGACAGGGGATAATGAGCAGTTCTTC.

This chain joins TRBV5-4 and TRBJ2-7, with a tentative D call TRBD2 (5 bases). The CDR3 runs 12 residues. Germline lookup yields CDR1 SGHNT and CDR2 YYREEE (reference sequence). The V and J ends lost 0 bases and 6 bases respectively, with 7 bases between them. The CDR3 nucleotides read TGTGCCAGCAGCTTGGGCGGGTTCGAGCAGTACTTC. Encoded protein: CASSLGGFEQYF. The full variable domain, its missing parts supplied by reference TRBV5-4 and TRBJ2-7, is ETGVTQSPTHLIKTRGQQVTLRCSSQSGHNTVSWYQQALGQGPQFIFQYYREEENGRGNFPPRFSGLQFPNYSSELNVNALELDDSALYLCASSLGGFEQYFGPGTRLTVT.

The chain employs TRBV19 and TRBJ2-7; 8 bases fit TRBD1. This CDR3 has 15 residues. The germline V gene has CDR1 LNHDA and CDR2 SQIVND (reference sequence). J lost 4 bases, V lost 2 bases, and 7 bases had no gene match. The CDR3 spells CASSISRTGSYEQYF. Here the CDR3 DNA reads TGTGCCAGTAGTATATCCCGGACAGGGAGTTACGAGCAGTACTTC.

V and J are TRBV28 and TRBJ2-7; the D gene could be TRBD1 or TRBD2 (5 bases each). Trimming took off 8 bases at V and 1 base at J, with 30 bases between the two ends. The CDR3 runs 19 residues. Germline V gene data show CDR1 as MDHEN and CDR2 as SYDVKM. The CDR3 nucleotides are TGTGCCAGCGGACCTATCCGGTGGGACGGCAAAAGCCAATCCTACGAGCAGTACTTC. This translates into CASGPIRWDGKSQSYEQYF.

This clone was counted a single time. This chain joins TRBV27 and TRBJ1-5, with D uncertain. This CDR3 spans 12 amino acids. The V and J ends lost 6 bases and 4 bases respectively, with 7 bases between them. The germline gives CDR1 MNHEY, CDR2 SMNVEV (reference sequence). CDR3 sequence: CASRGGNQPQHF. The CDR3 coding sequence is TGTGCCAGCAGGGGAGGTAATCAGCCCCAGCATTTT.

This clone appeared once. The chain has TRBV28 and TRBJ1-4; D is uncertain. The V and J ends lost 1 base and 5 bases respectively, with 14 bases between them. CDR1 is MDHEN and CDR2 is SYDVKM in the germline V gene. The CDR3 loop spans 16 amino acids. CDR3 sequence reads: CASSLSQFTRNEKLFF. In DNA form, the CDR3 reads TGTGCCAGCAGTTTATCCCAATTCACTCGGAATGAAAAACTGTTTTTT. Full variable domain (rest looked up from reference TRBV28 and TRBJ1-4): DVKVTQSSRYLVKRTGEKVFLECVQDMDHENMFWYRQDPGLGLRLIYFSYDVKMKEKGDIPEGYSVSREKKERFSLILESASTNQTSMYLCASSLSQFTRNEKLFFGSGTQLSVL.

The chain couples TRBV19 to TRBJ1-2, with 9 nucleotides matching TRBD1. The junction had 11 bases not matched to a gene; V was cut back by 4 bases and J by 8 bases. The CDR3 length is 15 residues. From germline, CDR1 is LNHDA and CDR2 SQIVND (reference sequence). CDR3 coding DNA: TGTGCCAGTAGTACCATAGGACAGGGGTTGAGCGGCTACACCTTC. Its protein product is CASSTIGQGLSGYTF.

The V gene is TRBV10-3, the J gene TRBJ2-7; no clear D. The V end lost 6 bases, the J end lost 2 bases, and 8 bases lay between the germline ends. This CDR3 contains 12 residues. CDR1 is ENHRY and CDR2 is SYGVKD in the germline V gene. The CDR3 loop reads CAIRNSPYEQYF. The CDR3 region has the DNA TGTGCCATCAGGAACTCTCCCTACGAGCAGTACTTC.

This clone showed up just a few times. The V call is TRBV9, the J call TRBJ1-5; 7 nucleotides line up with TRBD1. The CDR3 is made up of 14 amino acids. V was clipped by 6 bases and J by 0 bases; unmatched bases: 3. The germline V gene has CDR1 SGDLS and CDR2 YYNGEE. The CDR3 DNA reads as TGTGCCAGCAACAGGGGTTATAGCAATCAGCCCCAGCATTTT. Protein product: CASNRGYSNQPQHF.

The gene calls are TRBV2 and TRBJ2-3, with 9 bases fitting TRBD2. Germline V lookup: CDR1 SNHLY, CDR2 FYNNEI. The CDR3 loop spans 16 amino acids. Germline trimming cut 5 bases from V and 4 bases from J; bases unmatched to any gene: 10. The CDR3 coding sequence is TGTGCCAGCAGTTTGGCGGGGGGGCGAACTGCAGATACGCAGTATTTT. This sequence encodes CASSLAGGRTADTQYF.

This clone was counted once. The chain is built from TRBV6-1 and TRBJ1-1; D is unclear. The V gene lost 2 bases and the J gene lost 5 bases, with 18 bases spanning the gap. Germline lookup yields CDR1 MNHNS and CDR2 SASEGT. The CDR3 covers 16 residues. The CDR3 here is CASSEHAGRKRTEAFF. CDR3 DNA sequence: TGTGCCAGCAGTGAACACGCCGGGCGGAAAAGGACTGAAGCTTTCTTT.

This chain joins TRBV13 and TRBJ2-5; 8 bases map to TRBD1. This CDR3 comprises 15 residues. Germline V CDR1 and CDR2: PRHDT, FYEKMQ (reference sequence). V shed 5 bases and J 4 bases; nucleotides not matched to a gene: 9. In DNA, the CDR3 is TGTGCCAGCAGCAAGACGACAGGGGATCGAGAGACCCAGTACTTC. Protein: CASSKTTGDRETQYF.

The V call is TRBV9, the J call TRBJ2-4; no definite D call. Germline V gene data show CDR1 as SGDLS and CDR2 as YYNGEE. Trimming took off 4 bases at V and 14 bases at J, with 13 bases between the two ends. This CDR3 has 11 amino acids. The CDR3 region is CASSSHPWEYF. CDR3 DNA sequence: TGTGCCAGCAGCTCTCACCCCTGGGAGTACTTC.

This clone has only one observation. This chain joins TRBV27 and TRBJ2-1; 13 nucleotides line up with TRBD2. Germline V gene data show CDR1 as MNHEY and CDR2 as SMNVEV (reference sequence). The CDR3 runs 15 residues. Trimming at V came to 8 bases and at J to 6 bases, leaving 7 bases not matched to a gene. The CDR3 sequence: CASGPGLAGVNEQFF. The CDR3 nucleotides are TGTGCCAGCGGGCCCGGACTAGCGGGGGTCAATGAGCAGTTCTTC.

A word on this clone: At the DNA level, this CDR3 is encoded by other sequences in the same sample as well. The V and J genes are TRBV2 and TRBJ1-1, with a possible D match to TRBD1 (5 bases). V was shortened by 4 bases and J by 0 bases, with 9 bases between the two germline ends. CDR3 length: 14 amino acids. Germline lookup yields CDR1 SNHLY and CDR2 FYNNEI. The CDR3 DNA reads TGTGCCAGCAGTGTTGACAGAGTGAACACTGAAGCTTTCTTT. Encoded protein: CASSVDRVNTEAFF.

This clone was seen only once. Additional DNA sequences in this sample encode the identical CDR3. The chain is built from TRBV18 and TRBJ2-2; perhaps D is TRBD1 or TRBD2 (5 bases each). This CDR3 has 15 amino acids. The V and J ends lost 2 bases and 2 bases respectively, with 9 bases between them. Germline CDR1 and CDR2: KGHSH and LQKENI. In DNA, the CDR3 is TGTGCCAGCTCACCAGGACGGGGCAACACCGGGGAGCTGTTTTTT. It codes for CASSPGRGNTGELFF.

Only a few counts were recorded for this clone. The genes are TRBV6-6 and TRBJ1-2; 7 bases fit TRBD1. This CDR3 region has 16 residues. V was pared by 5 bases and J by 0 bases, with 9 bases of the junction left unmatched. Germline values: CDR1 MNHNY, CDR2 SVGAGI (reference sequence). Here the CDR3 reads CASSPRQGAANYGYTF. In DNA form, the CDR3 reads TGTGCCAGCAGTCCCAGACAGGGTGCCGCTAACTATGGCTACACCTTC.

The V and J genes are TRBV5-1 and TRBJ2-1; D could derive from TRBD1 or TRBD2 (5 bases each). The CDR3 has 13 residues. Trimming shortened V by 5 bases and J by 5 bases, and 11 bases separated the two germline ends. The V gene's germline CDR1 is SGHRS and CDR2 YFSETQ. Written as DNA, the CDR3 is TGCGCCAGCAGACTCGGGGCTGACAATGAGCAGTTCTTC. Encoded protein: CASRLGADNEQFF.